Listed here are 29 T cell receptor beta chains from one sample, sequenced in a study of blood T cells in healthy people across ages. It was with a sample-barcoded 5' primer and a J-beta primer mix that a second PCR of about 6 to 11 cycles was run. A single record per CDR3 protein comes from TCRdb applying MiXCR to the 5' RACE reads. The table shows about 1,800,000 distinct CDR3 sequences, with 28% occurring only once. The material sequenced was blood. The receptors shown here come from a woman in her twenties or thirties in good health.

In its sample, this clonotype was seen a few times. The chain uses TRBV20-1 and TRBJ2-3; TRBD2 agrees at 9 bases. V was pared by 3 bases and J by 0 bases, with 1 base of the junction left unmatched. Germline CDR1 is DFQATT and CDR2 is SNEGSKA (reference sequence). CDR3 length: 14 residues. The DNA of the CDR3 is TGCAGTGCTAGCCTAGCGGGGAGCACAGATACGCAGTATTTT. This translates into CSASLAGSTDTQYF.

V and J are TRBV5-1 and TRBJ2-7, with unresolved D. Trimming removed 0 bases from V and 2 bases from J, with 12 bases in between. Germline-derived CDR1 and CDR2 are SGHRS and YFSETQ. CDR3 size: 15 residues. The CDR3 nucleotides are TGCGCCAGCAGCTTGGGACGGACGAATCCCTACGAGCAGTACTTC. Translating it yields CASSLGRTNPYEQYF.

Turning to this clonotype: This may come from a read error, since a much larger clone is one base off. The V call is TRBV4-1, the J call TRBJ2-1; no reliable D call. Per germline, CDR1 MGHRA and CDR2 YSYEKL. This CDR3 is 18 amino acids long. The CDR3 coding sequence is TGCGCCAGAAGCCAAGGTAGTTATTATTCGGACGGCTACAATGAGCAGTTCTTC. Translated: CARSQGSYYSDGYNEQFF.

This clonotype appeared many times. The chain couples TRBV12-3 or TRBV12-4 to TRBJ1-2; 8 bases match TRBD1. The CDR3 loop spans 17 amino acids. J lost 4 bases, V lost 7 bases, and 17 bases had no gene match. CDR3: CASTNRQGSGRFYGYTF. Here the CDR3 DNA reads TGTGCCAGCACCAACCGACAGGGGAGTGGGAGGTTCTATGGCTACACCTTC.

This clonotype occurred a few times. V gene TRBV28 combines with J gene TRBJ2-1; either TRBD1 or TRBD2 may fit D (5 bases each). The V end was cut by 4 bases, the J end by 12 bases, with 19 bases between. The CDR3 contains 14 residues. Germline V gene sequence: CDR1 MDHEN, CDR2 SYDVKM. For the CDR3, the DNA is TGTGCCAGCAGTTCCCCGGGACCCCCGCAAAGGCAGTTCTTC. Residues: CASSSPGPPQRQFF. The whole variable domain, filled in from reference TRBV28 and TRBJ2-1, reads DVKVTQSSRYLVKRTGEKVFLECVQDMDHENMFWYRQDPGLGLRLIYFSYDVKMKEKGDIPEGYSVSREKKERFSLILESASTNQTSMYLCASSSPGPPQRQFFGPGTRLTVL.

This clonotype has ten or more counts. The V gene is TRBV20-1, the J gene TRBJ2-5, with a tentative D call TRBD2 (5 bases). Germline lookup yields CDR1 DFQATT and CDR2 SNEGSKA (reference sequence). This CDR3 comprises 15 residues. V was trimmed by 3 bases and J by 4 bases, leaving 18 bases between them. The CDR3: CSASPPRGLGETQYF. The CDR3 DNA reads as TGCAGTGCTAGTCCCCCCCGCGGGCTCGGAGAGACCCAGTACTTC.

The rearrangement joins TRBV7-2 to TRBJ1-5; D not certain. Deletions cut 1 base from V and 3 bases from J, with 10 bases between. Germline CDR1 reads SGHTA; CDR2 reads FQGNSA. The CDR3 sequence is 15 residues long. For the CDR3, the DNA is TGTGCCAGCAGCTTAGGTCGTCCCACCAATCAGCCCCAGCATTTT. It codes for CASSLGRPTNQPQHF. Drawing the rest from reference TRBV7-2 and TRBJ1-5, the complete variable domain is GAGVSQSPSNKVTEKGKDVELRCDPISGHTALYWYRQSLGQGLEFLIYFQGNSAPDKSGLPSDRFSAERTGGSVSTLTIQRTQQEDSAVYLCASSLGRPTNQPQHFGDGTRLSIL.

The CDR3 nucleotides read TGTGCCAGAAGGCTAAGAGGAACAAAGTATAGCAATCAGCCCCAGCATTTT. Translating it yields CARRLRGTKYSNQPQHF. The genes are TRBV27 and TRBJ1-5; D is ambiguous. The V and J ends lost 9 bases and 0 bases respectively, with 21 bases between them. The CDR3 extends over 17 amino acids. Germline-derived CDR1 and CDR2 are MNHEY and SMNVEV (reference sequence).

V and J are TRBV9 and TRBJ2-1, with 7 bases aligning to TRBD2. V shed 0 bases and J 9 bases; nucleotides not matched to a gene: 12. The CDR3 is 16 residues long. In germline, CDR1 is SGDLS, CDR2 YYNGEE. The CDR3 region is CASSVESLGTNIEQFF. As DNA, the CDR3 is TGTGCCAGCAGCGTAGAATCCCTAGGGACTAACATTGAGCAGTTCTTC. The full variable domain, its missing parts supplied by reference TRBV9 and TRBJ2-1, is DSGVTQTPKHLITATGQRVTLRCSPRSGDLSVYWYQQSLDQGLQFLIQYYNGEERAKGNILERFSAQQFPDLHSELNLSSLELGDSALYFCASSVESLGTNIEQFFGPGTRLTVL.

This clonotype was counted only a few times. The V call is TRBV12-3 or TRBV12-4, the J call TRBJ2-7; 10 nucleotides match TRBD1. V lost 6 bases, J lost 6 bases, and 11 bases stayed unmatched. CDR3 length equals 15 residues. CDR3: CASRPKGQGILEQYF. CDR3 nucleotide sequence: TGTGCCAGCAGACCCAAGGGACAGGGGATTCTCGAGCAGTACTTC.

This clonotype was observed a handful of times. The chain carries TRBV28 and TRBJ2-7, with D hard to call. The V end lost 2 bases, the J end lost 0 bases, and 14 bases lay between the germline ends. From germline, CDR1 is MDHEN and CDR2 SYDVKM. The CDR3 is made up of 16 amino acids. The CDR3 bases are TGTGCCAGCAGTTTAATAGGTGTGCCGTACTCCTACGAGCAGTACTTC. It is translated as CASSLIGVPYSYEQYF.

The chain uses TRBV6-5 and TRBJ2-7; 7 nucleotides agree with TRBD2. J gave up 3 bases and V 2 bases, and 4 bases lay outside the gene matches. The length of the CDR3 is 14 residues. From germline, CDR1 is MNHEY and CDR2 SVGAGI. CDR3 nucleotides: TGTGCCAGCAGTTACGGTGCGGGAGACTACGAGCAGTACTTC. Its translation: CASSYGAGDYEQYF.

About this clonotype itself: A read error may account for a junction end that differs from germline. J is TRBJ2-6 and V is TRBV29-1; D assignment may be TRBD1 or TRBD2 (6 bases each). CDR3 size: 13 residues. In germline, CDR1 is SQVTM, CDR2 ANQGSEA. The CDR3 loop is CSVGGAQGDTSHF. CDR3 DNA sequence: TGCAGCGTTGGGGGGGCCCAAGGGGACACCTCTCACTTC. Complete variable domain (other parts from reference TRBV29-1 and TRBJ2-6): SAVISQKPSRDICQRGTSLTIQCQVDSQVTMMFWYRQQPGQSLTLIATANQGSEATYESGFVIDKFPISRPNLTFSTLTVSNMSPEDSSIYLCSVGGAQGDTSHFGAGSRLTVL.

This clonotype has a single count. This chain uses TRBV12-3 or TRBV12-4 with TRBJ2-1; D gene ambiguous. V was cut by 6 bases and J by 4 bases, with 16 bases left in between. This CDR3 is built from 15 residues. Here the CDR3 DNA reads TGTGCCAGCAGCTTGGTGGCAGAGCTTTACAATGAGCAGTTCTTC. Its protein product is CASSLVAELYNEQFF.

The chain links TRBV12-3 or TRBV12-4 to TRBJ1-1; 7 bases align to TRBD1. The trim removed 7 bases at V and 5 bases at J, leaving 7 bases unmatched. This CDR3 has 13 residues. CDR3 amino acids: CASTEGAGTEAFF. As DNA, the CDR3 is TGTGCCAGCACGGAGGGGGCGGGTACTGAAGCTTTCTTT.

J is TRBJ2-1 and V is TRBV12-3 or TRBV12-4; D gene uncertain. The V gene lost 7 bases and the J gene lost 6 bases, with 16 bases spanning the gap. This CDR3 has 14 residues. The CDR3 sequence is CASTPNRAPNEQFF. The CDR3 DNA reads TGTGCCAGCACCCCTAACCGGGCCCCCAATGAGCAGTTCTTC.

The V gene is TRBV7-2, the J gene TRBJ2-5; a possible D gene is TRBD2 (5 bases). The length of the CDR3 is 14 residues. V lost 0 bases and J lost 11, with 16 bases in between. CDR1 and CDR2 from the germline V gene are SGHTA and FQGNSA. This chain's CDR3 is CASSLALLAGEQYF. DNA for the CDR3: TGTGCCAGCAGCTTAGCCCTGCTAGCTGGTGAGCAGTACTTC.

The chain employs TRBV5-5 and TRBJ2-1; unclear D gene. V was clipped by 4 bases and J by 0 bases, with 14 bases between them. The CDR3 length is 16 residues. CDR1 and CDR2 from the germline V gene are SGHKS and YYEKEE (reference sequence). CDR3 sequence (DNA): TGTGCCAGCAGCACCCGTTCCTCAAACTCCTACAATGAGCAGTTCTTC. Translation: CASSTRSSNSYNEQFF.

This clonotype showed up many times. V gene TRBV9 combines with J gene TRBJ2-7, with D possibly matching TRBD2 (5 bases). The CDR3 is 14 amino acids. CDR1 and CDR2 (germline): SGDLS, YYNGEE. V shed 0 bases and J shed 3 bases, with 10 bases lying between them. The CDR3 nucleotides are TGTGCCAGCAGCGTAGGGTCTAGCAGCTACGAGCAGTACTTC. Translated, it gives CASSVGSSSYEQYF.

The CDR3 sequence is CASSSSRSSYEQYF. CDR3 bases: TGTGCCAGCAGCTCGAGTAGGAGCTCCTACGAGCAGTACTTC. This chain uses TRBV7-2 with TRBJ2-7; D uncertain. Between the trimmed V and J ends, which lost 4 bases and 0 bases, there was a span of 10 bases. Germline lookup yields CDR1 SGHTA and CDR2 FQGNSA. The CDR3 contains 14 residues.

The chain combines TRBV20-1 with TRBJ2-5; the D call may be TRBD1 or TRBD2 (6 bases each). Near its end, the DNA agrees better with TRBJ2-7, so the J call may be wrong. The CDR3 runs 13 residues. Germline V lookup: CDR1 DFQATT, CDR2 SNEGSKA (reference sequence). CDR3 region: CSARGDRGREQYF. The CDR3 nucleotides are TGCAGTGCTAGGGGGGACCGGGGGCGCGAGCAGTACTTC.

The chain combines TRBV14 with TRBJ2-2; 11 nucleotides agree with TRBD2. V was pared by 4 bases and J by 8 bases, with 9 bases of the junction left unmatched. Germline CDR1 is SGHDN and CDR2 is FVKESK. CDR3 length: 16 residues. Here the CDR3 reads CASSRRLAGSSGELFF. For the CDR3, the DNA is TGTGCCAGCAGCCGCCGACTAGCGGGGAGTTCTGGGGAGCTGTTTTTT. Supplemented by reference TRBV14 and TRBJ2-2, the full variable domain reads EAGVTQFPSHSVIEKGQTVTLRCDPISGHDNLYWYRRVMGKEIKFLLHFVKESKQDESGMPNNRFLAERTGGTYSTLKVQPAELEDSGVYFCASSRRLAGSSGELFFGEGSRLTVL.

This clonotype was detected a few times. The CDR3 region is CASSNSGASDTQYF. In DNA form, the CDR3 reads TGTGCCAGCAGTAATTCAGGGGCTTCCGATACGCAGTATTTT. This chain uses TRBV28 with TRBJ2-3; D is possibly TRBD1 (6 bases). There are 14 residues in the CDR3. V shed 5 bases and J shed 6 bases, with 15 bases lying between them. CDR1 and CDR2 from the germline V gene are MDHEN and SYDVKM. The complete variable domain, with remaining parts taken from reference TRBV28 and TRBJ2-3, reads DVKVTQSSRYLVKRTGEKVFLECVQDMDHENMFWYRQDPGLGLRLIYFSYDVKMKEKGDIPEGYSVSREKKERFSLILESASTNQTSMYLCASSNSGASDTQYFGPGTRLTVL.

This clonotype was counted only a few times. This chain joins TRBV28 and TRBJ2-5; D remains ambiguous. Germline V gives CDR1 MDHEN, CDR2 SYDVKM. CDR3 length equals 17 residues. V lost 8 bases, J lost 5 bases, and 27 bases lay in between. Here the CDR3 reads CASLALGSGRTHETQYF. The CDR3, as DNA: TGTGCCAGCCTGGCGCTCGGATCAGGTCGAACCCATGAGACCCAGTACTTC.

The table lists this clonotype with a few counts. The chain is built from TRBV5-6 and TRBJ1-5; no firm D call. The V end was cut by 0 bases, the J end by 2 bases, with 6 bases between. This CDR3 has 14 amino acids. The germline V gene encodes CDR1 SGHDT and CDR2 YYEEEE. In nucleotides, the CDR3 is TGTGCCAGCAGCTTGGGGCACGGCAATCAGCCCCAGCATTTT. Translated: CASSLGHGNQPQHF.

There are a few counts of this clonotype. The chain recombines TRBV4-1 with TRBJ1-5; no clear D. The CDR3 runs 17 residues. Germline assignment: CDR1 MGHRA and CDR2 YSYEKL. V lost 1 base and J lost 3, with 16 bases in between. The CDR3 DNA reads TGCGCCAGCAGCCAAGCGTTTTTATCGGGTCTCAATCAGCCCCAGCATTTT. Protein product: CASSQAFLSGLNQPQHF.

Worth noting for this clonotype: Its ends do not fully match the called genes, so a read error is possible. CDR3 sequence: CATSREANHETQYF. CDR3 coding DNA: TGTGCCACCAGCAGAGAGGCTAACCATGAGACCCAGTACTTC. The chain is built from TRBV15 and TRBJ2-7, with D unresolved. TRBJ2-5 matches the DNA end more closely, so the J call is doubtful. Germline V gives CDR1 LNHNV, CDR2 YYDKDF (reference sequence). This CDR3 has 14 amino acids.

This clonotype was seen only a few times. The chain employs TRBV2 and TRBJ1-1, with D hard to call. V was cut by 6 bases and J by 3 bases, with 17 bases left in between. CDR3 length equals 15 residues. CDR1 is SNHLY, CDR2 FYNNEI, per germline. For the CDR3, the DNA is TGTGCCAGCAGAGACGGAGGGAAAATTGACACTGAAGCTTTCTTT. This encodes CASRDGGKIDTEAFF.

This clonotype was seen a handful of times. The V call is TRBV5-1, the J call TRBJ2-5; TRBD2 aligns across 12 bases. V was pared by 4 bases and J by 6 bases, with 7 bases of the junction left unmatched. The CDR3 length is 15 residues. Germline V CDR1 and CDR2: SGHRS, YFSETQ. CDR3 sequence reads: CASSTSGGLGKTQYF. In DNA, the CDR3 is TGCGCCAGCAGCACTAGCGGGGGGCTGGGAAAGACCCAGTACTTC.